This note documents a single T cell receptor beta chain sequence. V was pared by 7 bases and J by 5 bases, with 12 bases between. CDR1 is LGHNT, CDR2 FRNRAP, per germline. This CDR3 is 12 amino acids long. Per the original data handling: Amplification of reference gene primers was used by the study to estimate nucleated cell counts. Clones were sequenced by immunoSEQ multiplex PCR, and TCRdb holds only the in-frame ones, with some missing. V and J calls and clone size are as listed in that table; D and trimming were resolved from the DNA. The table includes approximately 68,000 clones, approximately 86% detected once. The entry originates in a study of blood T cell repertoires in COVID-19. Across the study: Acute-phase and convalescent COVID-19 samples originated in the United States, Italy and Spain.

V gene TRBV12-5 combines with J gene TRBJ2-7, with a tentative D call TRBD1 (5 bases). This receptor was identified in a man older than 75 with active COVID-19. The sample comprised peripheral blood. The CDR3 nucleotides read TGTGCTAGTGTCCGCAGGGCCCACGAGCAGTACTTC. Amino acid sequence: CASVRRAHEQYF.